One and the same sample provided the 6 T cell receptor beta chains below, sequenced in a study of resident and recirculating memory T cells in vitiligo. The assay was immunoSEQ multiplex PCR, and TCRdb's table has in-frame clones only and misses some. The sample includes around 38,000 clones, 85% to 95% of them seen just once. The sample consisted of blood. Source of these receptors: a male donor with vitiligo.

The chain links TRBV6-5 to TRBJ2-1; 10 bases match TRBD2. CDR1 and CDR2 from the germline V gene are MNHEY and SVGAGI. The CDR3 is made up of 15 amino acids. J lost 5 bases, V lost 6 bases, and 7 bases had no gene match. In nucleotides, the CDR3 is TGTGCCAGCAGAGGAGTAGCGGGGGGCGACAATGAGCAGTTCTTC. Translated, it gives CASRGVAGGDNEQFF.

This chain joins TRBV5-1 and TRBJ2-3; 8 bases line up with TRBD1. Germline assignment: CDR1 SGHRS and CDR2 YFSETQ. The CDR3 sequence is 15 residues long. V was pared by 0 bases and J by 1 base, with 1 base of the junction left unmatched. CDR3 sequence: CASSLVGQGTDTQYF. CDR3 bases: TGCGCCAGCAGCTTGGTGGGACAGGGCACAGATACGCAGTATTTT.

CDR3 bases: TGTGCCAGCAGCTTAGGGGAGGGATCACAAGCTTTCTTT. Translation gives CASSLGEGSQAFF. The chain uses TRBV11-3 and TRBJ1-1; no definite D call. The CDR3 contains 13 residues. Trimming cost V 1 base and J 9 bases, with 12 bases left between them. Per germline, CDR1 SGHNT and CDR2 YENEEA.

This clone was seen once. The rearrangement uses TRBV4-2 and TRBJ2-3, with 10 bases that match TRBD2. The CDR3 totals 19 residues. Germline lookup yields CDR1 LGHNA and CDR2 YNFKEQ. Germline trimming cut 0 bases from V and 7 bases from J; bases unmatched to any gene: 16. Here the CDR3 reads CASSQDSSGGAGRSNTQYF. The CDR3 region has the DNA TGTGCCAGCAGCCAAGATTCCAGCGGGGGGGCTGGTCGCTCAAATACGCAGTATTTT.

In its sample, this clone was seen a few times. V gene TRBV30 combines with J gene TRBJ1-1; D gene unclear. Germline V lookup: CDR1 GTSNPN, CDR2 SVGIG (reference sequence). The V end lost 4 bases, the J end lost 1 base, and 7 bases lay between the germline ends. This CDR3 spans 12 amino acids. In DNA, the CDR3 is TGTGCCTGGACCCCTCGGAACACTGAAGCTTTCTTT. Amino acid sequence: CAWTPRNTEAFF.

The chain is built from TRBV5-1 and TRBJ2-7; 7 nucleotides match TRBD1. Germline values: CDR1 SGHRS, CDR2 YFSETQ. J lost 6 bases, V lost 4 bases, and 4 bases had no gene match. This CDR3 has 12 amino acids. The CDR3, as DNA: TGCGCCAGCAGCGCCCAGGGGGTCGAGCAGTACTTC. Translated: CASSAQGVEQYF.